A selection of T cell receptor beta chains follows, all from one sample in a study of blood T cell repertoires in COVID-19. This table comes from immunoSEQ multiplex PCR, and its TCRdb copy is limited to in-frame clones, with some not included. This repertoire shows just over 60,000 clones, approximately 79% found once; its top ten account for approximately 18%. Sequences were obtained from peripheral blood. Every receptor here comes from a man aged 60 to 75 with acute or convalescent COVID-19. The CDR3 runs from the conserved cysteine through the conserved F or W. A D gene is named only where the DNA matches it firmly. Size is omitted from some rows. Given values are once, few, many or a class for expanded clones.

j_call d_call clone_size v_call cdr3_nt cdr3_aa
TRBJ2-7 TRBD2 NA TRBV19 TGTGCCAGTAGTGCGGGAGGGCCCTACGAGCAGTACTTC CASSAGGPYEQYF
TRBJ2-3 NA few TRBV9 TGTGCCAGCGGGGAGGGCACAGATACGCAGTATTTT CASGEGTDTQYF
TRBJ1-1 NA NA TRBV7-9 TGTGCCAGCAGCTTAGACAGGGTTGCTGAAGCTTTCTTT CASSLDRVAEAFF
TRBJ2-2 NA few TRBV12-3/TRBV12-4 TGTGCCAGCAGTCTCCCCGCCGGGGAGCTGTTTTTT CASSLPAGELFF
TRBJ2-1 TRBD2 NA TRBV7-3 TGTGCCAGCAGCTTAACGTGGGGACTAGTAGTCTTTTCTCCCTACAATGAGCAGTTCTTC CASSLTWGLVVFSPYNEQFF
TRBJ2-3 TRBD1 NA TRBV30 TGTGCCTGGAGTGAGGGGGTCAGGGGGTCTATAGATACGCAGTATTTT CAWSEGVRGSIDTQYF
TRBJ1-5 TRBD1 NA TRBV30 TGTGCCTGGGGGACAGGGCCCGGCAATCAGCCCCAGCATTTT CAWGTGPGNQPQHF
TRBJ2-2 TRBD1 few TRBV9 TGTGCCAGCAGCGCTCAGACAGGGCTTCGCACCGGGGAGCTGTTTTTT CASSAQTGLRTGELFF
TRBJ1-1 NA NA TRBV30 TGTGCCTGGACCCTTCCGGGGGGGGTTTTTACTGAAGCTTTCTTT CAWTLPGGVFTEAFF
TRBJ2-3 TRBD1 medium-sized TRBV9 TGTGCCAGCAGCCCGCGGGACAGGGGAATAGATACGCAGTATTTT CASSPRDRGIDTQYF
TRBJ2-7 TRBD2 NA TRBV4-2 TGTGCCAGCAGCCGGGGACTAGCGGGCTCCTACGAGCAGTACTTC CASSRGLAGSYEQYF
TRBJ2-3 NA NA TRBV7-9 TGTGCCAGCACCCCCCTGGCGGTAGTGAATACGCAGTATTTT CASTPLAVVNTQYF
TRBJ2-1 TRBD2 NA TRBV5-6 TGTGCCAGTACCACCTGGGGCGGGAGGACTATGCTCTACAATGAGCAGTTCTTC CASTTWGGRTMLYNEQFF
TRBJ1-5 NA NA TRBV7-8 TGTGCCAGCAGCTTAGGTCGGACAGCCGGACAGCCCCAGCATTTT CASSLGRTAGQPQHF
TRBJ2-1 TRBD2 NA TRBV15 TGTGCCACCAGCAGAGGACTAGCGGGACGCAATGAGCAGTTCTTC CATSRGLAGRNEQFF
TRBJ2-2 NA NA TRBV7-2 TGTGCCAGCAGCTACTACACCGGGGAGCTGTTTTTT CASSYYTGELFF